The 21 T cell receptor beta chains listed next were all sequenced from one sample in a study of blood T cell repertoires in COVID-19. The method was immunoSEQ multiplex PCR; TCRdb's version includes in-frame clones alone and lacks a portion of them. The data contain hundreds of thousands of clones, about nine tenths of them singletons. The sequenced sample consisted of peripheral blood. The receptor set was obtained from a woman between 50 and 59 years old who had recovered from COVID-19.

This sequence joins TRBV2 and TRBJ2-7, with TRBD2 matching over 8 bases. Trimming cost V 5 bases and J 3 bases; bases outside gene matches: 6. The germline CDR1 and CDR2 sequences are SNHLY and FYNNEI. CDR3 length: 14 residues. The CDR3 nucleotides are TGTGCCAGCAGTCGGGAGGGAGCGGGCTACGAGCAGTACTTC. Protein: CASSREGAGYEQYF.

The chain links TRBV5-4 to TRBJ2-3; 12 nucleotides agree with TRBD2. The V and J ends lost 4 bases and 1 base, in that order; junction bases with no gene match: 4. This CDR3 contains 16 residues. Germline V gene sequence: CDR1 SGHNT, CDR2 YYREEE (reference sequence). CDR3 in DNA: TGTGCCAGCAGCAGGACTAGCGGGGTTGGCACAGATACGCAGTATTTT. This gives the protein CASSRTSGVGTDTQYF. Based on the CDR3 plus reference TRBV5-4 and TRBJ2-3, the full variable domain is ETGVTQSPTHLIKTRGQQVTLRCSSQSGHNTVSWYQQALGQGPQFIFQYYREEENGRGNFPPRFSGLQFPNYSSELNVNALELDDSALYLCASSRTSGVGTDTQYFGPGTRLTVL.

The CDR3 nucleotides are TGTGCCGGCGGACAGGGGACAAACACAGATACGCAGTATTTT. The encoded protein is CAGGQGTNTDTQYF. The chain has TRBV2 and TRBJ2-3; TRBD1 matches 9 bases. The CDR3 length is 14 residues. CDR1 is SNHLY and CDR2 is FYNNEI in the germline V gene. Trimming at V came to 11 bases and at J to 2 bases, leaving 8 bases not matched to a gene.

The chain uses TRBV3-1 (or the pseudogene TRBV3-2) and TRBJ2-6, with TRBD1 matching over 9 bases. CDR3 length: 15 amino acids. Germline V gene lookup returns CDR1 LGHDT and CDR2 YNNKEL (reference sequence). V shed 2 bases, J shed 10 bases, and the junction held 6 bases outside the gene matches. In DNA form, the CDR3 reads TGTGCCAGCAGCCAACTCGGACAGGGGCTAAACGTCCTGACTTTC. As protein: CASSQLGQGLNVLTF.

Here the CDR3 reads CASSEYRGEGSEAFF. The CDR3 region has the DNA TGTGCCAGCAGTGAGTACAGGGGTGAGGGTTCTGAAGCTTTCTTT. The chain has TRBV6-1 and TRBJ1-1; 7 nucleotides align to TRBD1. Germline lookup yields CDR1 MNHNS and CDR2 SASEGT. CDR3 length: 15 amino acids. The trim removed 3 bases at V and 6 bases at J, leaving 10 bases unmatched.

The chain has TRBV25-1 and TRBJ2-7; D perhaps matches TRBD2 (6 bases). CDR1 is MGHDK and CDR2 is SYGVNS in the germline V gene. V was trimmed by 4 bases and J by 4 bases, leaving 8 bases between them. This CDR3 spans 12 amino acids. The CDR3 here is CASSVGTYEQYF. In DNA form, the CDR3 reads TGTGCCAGCAGTGTGGGGACTTACGAGCAGTACTTC.

This CDR3 is CASSLTGGGYEQYF. The CDR3 coding sequence is TGTGCCAGCTCATTAACAGGCGGGGGATACGAGCAGTACTTC. This chain joins TRBV18 and TRBJ2-7; TRBD2 matches at 7 bases. Trimming took 5 bases from V and 4 from J; bases not matched to a gene: 8. The CDR3 spans 14 residues. Germline V gene lookup returns CDR1 KGHSH and CDR2 LQKENI.

CDR3 coding DNA: TGTGCCAGCAGTTTACCCGGGACAAACACTGAAGCTTTCTTT. It specifies CASSLPGTNTEAFF. V and J are TRBV2 and TRBJ1-1, with D possibly matching TRBD1 (6 bases). Trimming removed 5 bases at V and 2 bases at J, with 12 bases between. CDR1 and CDR2 (germline): SNHLY, FYNNEI. The CDR3 is 14 amino acids.

The V and J genes are TRBV28 and TRBJ2-7, with D possibly TRBD2 on 5 matching bases. Trimming took off 8 bases at V and 0 bases at J, with 14 bases between the two ends. This CDR3 spans 14 amino acids. From germline, CDR1 is MDHEN and CDR2 SYDVKM. The CDR3 DNA follows: TGTGCCAGCGGACTTGGACGGATCTCCTACGAGCAGTACTTC. Translation gives CASGLGRISYEQYF.

The V call is TRBV5-5, the J call TRBJ2-4; 8 nucleotides agree with TRBD1. Germline CDR1 reads SGHKS; CDR2 reads YYEKEE (reference sequence). The CDR3 is 14 amino acids. The ends lost 0 bases at V and 8 bases at J; junction bases unmatched: 4. The CDR3 sequence: CASSLVQGADIQYF. For the CDR3, the DNA is TGTGCCAGCAGCTTGGTCCAGGGGGCGGACATTCAGTACTTC.

This chain links TRBV4-2 with TRBJ1-4; weak D call: TRBD1 (6 bases). V lost 4 bases, J lost 8 bases, and 14 bases lay in between. This CDR3 is 14 amino acids long. The germline gives CDR1 LGHNA, CDR2 YNFKEQ. The CDR3 loop is CASSPTGLTEKLFF. The DNA for the CDR3 is TGTGCCAGCAGCCCGACAGGACTGACGGAAAAACTGTTTTTT.

This chain connects TRBV11-2 to TRBJ2-2, with D possibly being TRBD1 (5 bases). V lost 2 bases and J lost 11, with 9 bases in between. The germline V gene encodes CDR1 SGHAT and CDR2 FQNNGV. This CDR3 has 12 residues. This CDR3 is CASSLQGFELFF. DNA for the CDR3: TGTGCCAGCAGCTTACAGGGATTCGAGCTGTTTTTT.

The gene calls are TRBV11-3 and TRBJ2-2, with 8 bases that match TRBD2. Looked up from germline, CDR1 is SGHNT and CDR2 is YENEEA. CDR3 size: 17 residues. Germline trimming cut 3 bases from V and 4 bases from J; bases unmatched to any gene: 10. The CDR3 is CASSFGFGGLGTGELFF. CDR3 DNA: TGTGCCAGCAGCTTTGGTTTTGGGGGACTAGGCACCGGGGAGCTGTTTTTT.

This clone was detected many times. This chain connects TRBV18 to TRBJ1-3, with TRBD1 matching over 9 bases. V lost 8 bases, J lost 3 bases, and 5 bases stayed unmatched. CDR3 length: 14 residues. From germline, CDR1 is KGHSH and CDR2 LQKENI. The CDR3 is CASAGTGFGNTIYF. CDR3 nucleotides: TGTGCCAGCGCCGGGACAGGGTTTGGAAACACCATATATTTT. The variable domain in full, completed from reference TRBV18 and TRBJ1-3, reads NAGVMQNPRHLVRRRGQEARLRCSPMKGHSHVYWYRQLPEEGLKFMVYLQKENIIDESGMPKERFSAEFPKEGPSILRIQQVVRGDSAAYFCASAGTGFGNTIYFGEGSWLTVV.

The chain recombines TRBV7-6 with TRBJ2-3; D not resolved. The CDR3 has 16 residues. The V end lost 3 bases, the J end lost 0 bases, and 13 bases lay between the germline ends. Germline V gene sequence: CDR1 SGHVS, CDR2 FNYEAQ. CDR3 in DNA: TGTGCCAGCAGCTTGGCCGCTGGGCGCAGCACAGATACGCAGTATTTT. Translated, it gives CASSLAAGRSTDTQYF.

This chain uses TRBV4-2 with TRBJ2-5, with 9 bases identical to TRBD2. The CDR3 is 16 amino acids. The germline V gene encodes CDR1 LGHNA and CDR2 YNFKEQ. V lost 1 base and J lost 3; bases outside the gene matches: 6. CDR3 bases: TGTGCCAGCAGCCAAGTTGGCTCTAGCGGGGAAGAGACCCAGTACTTC. Translated, it gives CASSQVGSSGEETQYF.

The chain uses TRBV10-3 and TRBJ2-3, with D perhaps matching TRBD1 (5 bases). Per the germline V gene, CDR1 is ENHRY and CDR2 is SYGVKD. V was trimmed by 8 bases and J by 6 bases, leaving 18 bases between them. The CDR3 sequence is 14 residues long. CDR3 nucleotide sequence: TGTGCCATCCTTGGGCCAGGGCCGACGGATACGCAGTATTTT. This sequence encodes CAILGPGPTDTQYF.

This chain links TRBV29-1 with TRBJ1-5, with 7 bases aligning to TRBD1. Losses at the gene ends were 5 bases for V and 1 base for J; bases not matched to a gene: 2. The germline V gene has CDR1 SQVTM and CDR2 ANQGSEA. The CDR3 loop spans 13 amino acids. The CDR3 bases are TGCAGCGTTTCGGACAGGAGCAATCAGCCCCAGCATTTT. Amino acid sequence: CSVSDRSNQPQHF.

This clone was detected once. The rearrangement links TRBV27 to TRBJ1-2; 10 bases line up with TRBD1. Trimming at V came to 3 bases and at J to 8 bases, leaving 6 bases not matched to a gene. This CDR3 contains 14 residues. The V gene's germline CDR1 is MNHEY and CDR2 SMNVEV (reference sequence). CDR3 DNA sequence: TGTGCCAGCAGTTTCACCGGGACAGGGGAAGGCTACACCTTC. Protein sequence: CASSFTGTGEGYTF.

This clone was counted once. Other DNA sequences in this specimen translate into the identical CDR3. This chain connects TRBV5-1 to TRBJ1-1; tentative D call: TRBD1 (6 bases). Germline V lookup: CDR1 SGHRS, CDR2 YFSETQ. The CDR3 totals 13 residues. V dropped 3 bases and J dropped 4 bases, with 10 bases sitting between them. CDR3: CASSSQGSTEAFF. CDR3 DNA: TGCGCCAGCAGCTCACAGGGCAGCACTGAAGCTTTCTTT.

V gene TRBV5-6 combines with J gene TRBJ1-1, with D tentatively TRBD1 (5 bases). Between the trimmed V and J ends, which lost 4 bases and 1 base, there was a span of 11 bases. Germline CDR1 and CDR2: SGHDT and YYEEEE. The CDR3 is made up of 14 amino acids. The CDR3 nucleotides are TGTGCCAGCAGCCTTTTAGGACAGAACACTGAAGCTTTCTTT. It specifies CASSLLGQNTEAFF.